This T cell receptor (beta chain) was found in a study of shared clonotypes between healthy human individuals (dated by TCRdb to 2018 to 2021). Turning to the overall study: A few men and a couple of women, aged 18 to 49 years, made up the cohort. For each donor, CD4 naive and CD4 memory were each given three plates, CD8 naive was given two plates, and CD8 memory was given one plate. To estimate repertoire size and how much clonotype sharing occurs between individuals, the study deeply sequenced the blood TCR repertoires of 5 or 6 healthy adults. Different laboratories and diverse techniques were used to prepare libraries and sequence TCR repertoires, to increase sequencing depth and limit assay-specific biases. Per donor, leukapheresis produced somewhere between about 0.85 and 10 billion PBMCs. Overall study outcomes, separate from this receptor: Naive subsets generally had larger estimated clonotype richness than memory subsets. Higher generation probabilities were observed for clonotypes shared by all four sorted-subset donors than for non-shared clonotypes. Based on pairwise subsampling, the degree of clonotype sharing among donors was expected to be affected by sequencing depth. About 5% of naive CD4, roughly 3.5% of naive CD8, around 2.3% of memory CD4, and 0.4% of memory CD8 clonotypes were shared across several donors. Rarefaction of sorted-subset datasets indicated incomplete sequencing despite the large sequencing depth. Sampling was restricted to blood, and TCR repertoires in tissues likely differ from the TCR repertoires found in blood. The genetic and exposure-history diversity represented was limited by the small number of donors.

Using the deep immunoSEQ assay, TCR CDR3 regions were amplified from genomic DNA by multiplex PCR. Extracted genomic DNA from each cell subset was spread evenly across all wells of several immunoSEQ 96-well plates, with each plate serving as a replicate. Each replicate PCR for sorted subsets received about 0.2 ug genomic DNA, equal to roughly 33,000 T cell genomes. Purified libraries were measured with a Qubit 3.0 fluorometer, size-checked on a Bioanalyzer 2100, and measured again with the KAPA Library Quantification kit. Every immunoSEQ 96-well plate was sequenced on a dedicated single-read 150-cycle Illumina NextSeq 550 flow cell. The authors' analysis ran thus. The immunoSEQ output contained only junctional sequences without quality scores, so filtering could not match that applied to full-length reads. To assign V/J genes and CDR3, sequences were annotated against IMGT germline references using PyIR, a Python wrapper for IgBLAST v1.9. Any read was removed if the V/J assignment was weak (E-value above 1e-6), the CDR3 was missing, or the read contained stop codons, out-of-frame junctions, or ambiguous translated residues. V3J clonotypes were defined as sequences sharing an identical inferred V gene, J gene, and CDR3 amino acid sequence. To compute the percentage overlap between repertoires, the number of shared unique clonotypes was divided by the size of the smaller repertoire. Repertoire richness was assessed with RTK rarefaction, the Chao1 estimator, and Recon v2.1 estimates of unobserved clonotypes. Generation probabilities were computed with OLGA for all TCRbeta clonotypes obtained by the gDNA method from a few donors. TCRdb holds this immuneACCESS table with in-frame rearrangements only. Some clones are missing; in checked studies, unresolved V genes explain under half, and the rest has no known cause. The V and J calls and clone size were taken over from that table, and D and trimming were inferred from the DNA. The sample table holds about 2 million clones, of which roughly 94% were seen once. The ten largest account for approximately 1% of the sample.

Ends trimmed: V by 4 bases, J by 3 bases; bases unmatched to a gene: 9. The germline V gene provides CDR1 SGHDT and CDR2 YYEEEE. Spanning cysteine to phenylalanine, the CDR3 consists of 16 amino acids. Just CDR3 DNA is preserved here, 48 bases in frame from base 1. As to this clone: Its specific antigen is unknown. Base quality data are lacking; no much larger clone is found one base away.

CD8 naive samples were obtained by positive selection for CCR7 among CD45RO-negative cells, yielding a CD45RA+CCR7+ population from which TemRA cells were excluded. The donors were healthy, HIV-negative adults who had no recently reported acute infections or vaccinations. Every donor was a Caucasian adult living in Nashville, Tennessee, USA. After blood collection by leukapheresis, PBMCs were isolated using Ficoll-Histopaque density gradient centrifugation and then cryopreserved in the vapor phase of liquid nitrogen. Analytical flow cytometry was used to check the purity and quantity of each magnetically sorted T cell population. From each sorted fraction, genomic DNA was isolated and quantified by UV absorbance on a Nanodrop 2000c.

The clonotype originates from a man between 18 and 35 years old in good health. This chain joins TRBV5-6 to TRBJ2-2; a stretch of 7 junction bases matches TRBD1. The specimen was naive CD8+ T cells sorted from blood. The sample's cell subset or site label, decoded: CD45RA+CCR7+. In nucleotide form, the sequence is TGTGCCAGCAGCCTTGACAGGGTGTATGACACCGGGGAGCTGTTTTTT. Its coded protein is CASSLDRVYDTGELFF.